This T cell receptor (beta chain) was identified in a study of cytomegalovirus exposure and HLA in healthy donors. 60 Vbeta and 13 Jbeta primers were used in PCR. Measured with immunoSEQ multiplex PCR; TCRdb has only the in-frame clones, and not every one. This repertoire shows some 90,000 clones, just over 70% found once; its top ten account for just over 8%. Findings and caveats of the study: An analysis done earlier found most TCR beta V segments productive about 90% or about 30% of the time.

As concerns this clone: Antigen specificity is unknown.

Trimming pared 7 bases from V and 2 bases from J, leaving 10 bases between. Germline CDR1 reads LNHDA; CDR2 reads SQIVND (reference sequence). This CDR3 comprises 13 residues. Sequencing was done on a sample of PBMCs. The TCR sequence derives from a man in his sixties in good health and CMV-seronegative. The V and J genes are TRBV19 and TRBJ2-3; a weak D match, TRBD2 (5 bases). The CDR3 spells CASISAHTDTQYF. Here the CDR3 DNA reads TGTGCCAGTATTAGCGCCCACACAGATACGCAGTATTTT.